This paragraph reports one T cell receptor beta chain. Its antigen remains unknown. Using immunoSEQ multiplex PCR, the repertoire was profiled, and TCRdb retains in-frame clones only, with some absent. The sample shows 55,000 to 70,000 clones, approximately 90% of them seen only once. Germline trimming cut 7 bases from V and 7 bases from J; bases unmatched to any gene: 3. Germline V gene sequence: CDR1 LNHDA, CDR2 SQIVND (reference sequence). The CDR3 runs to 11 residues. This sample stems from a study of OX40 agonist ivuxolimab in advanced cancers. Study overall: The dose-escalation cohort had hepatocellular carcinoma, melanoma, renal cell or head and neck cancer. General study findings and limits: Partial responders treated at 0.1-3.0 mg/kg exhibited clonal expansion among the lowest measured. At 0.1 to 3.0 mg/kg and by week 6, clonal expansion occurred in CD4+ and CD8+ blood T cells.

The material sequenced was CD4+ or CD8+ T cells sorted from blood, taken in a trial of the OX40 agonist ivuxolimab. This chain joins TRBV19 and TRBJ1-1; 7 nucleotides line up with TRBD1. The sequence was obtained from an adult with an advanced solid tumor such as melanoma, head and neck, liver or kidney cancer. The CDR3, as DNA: TGTGCCAGTACCGGGACAGATGAAGCTTTCTTT. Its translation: CASTGTDEAFF.